This T cell receptor (beta chain) comes out of a study of T cells in Graves' hyperthyroidism and ophthalmopathy. CDR1 and CDR2 (germline): SGHTA, FQGTGA. Trimming cost V 3 bases and J 0 bases, with 9 bases left between them. The CDR3 has 15 amino acids. The CDR3 regions of TCR beta were amplified from RNA transcripts. Researchers ran a first-round RT-PCR on the TCR CDR3 using the HTBI primer set. Each CDR3 protein is one row after TCRdb ran MiXCR on the multiplex PCR reads. The table shows about 460,000 distinct CDR3 sequences, with about 22% occurring only once. Sequencing was performed on blood. This receptor was taken from an older woman with Graves' ophthalmopathy. V usage is TRBV7-3 and J usage is TRBJ2-1, with D perhaps TRBD2 (6 bases). This chain's CDR3 is CASSLDYSSYNEQFF. CDR3 in DNA: TGTGCCAGCAGCTTGGACTATAGCTCCTACAATGAGCAGTTCTTC.